The 20 T cell receptor beta chains reported below all come from one sample, sequenced in a study of identifying expanded T cells in peripheral blood. The method was immunoSEQ multiplex PCR; TCRdb's version includes in-frame clones alone and lacks a portion of them. The table has about 100,000 clones, 80% to 90% seen once. The material sequenced was blood. Every receptor here comes from a person aged 18-70 years in good health.

The gene calls are TRBV9 and TRBJ2-7; possibly TRBD1 for D (5 bases). Between the trimmed V and J ends, which lost 0 bases and 5 bases, there was a span of 18 bases. The CDR3 is 16 residues long. Germline lookup yields CDR1 SGDLS and CDR2 YYNGEE. The DNA of the CDR3 is TGTGCCAGCAGCGTAGAGGTTTGGGGCAGGGCGAACGAGCAGTACTTC. Translation gives CASSVEVWGRANEQYF.

This clone came up once. The chain is built from TRBV19 and TRBJ2-7, with D unclear. CDR3 length equals 13 residues. Germline lookup yields CDR1 LNHDA and CDR2 SQIVND (reference sequence). Trimming removed 3 bases at V and 1 base at J, with 7 bases between. DNA of the CDR3: TGTGCCAGTAGTATCGGCTTTTCCTACGAGCAGTACTTC. The encoded protein is CASSIGFSYEQYF. Filled out from reference TRBV19 and TRBJ2-7, the complete variable domain reads DGGITQSPKYLFRKEGQNVTLSCEQNLNHDAMYWYRQDPGQGLRLIYYSQIVNDFQKGDIAEGYSVSREKKESFPLTVTSAQKNPTAFYLCASSIGFSYEQYFGPGTRLTVT.

This clone showed up just a few times. The rearrangement uses TRBV4-2 and TRBJ1-1; D unresolved. This CDR3 contains 13 residues. Germline V gives CDR1 LGHNA, CDR2 YNFKEQ. V dropped 0 bases and J dropped 6 bases, with 8 bases sitting between them. The CDR3 protein is CASSQDPDSEAFF. The CDR3 DNA reads TGTGCCAGCAGCCAAGATCCAGACTCTGAAGCTTTCTTT.

The chain uses TRBV11-2 and TRBJ1-1, with D uncertain. This CDR3 comprises 15 residues. The germline gives CDR1 SGHAT, CDR2 FQNNGV. With 2 bases removed from V and 5 bases from J, the gap between germline ends came to 15 bases. The chain's CDR3 is CASSLNGVGVTEAFF. CDR3 coding DNA: TGTGCCAGCAGCTTAAATGGTGTTGGCGTTACTGAAGCTTTCTTT.

The J gene is TRBJ2-7, the V gene TRBV18, with D unresolved. The CDR3 runs 13 residues. Trimming pared 0 bases from V and 2 bases from J, leaving 5 bases between. Germline CDR1 KGHSH, CDR2 LQKENI. The CDR3 spells CASSPPPAYEQYF. CDR3 DNA sequence: TGTGCCAGCTCACCACCGCCAGCCTACGAGCAGTACTTC.

The V and J genes are TRBV30 and TRBJ2-1; 11 nucleotides line up with TRBD2. The CDR3 contains 14 residues. The germline V gene encodes CDR1 GTSNPN and CDR2 SVGIG (reference sequence). The junction had 9 bases not matched to a gene; V was cut back by 5 bases and J by 9 bases. CDR3 nucleotides: TGTGCCTGGGCGACTAGCGGGACCCGGATTGAGCAGTTCTTC. Translating it yields CAWATSGTRIEQFF.

The rearrangement joins TRBV7-9 to TRBJ2-5, with a tentative D call TRBD1 (6 bases). V lost 4 bases to trimming and J lost 1 base, with 16 bases between them. The germline V gene encodes CDR1 SEHNR and CDR2 FQNEAQ (reference sequence). The CDR3 loop spans 16 amino acids. The CDR3 spells CASSSPTGAIQETQYF. The CDR3 DNA reads TGTGCCAGCAGCTCCCCGACAGGAGCTATCCAAGAGACCCAGTACTTC.

The sample holds one count of this clone. The same CDR3 also results from other DNA sequences found in this sample. The V gene is TRBV4-2, the J gene TRBJ2-2; tentative D call: TRBD1 (5 bases). Germline lookup yields CDR1 LGHNA and CDR2 YNFKEQ. The CDR3 totals 17 residues. Trimming took 3 bases from V and 6 from J, leaving 20 bases between them. The CDR3 DNA is TGTGCCAGCAGCCAGGATTTTGGACATACGGTCGCCGGGGAGCTGTTTTTT. Translation gives CASSQDFGHTVAGELFF.

The chain is built from TRBV12-1 and TRBJ2-7; the listed D gene, TRBD2, was not tested against the DNA. TRBV12-1 is listed as a pseudogene. This CDR3 comprises 13 residues. The CDR3 region has the DNA TGTGCCAGCAGGACTAGCGGGAGAGTGGAGCAGTACTTC. As protein: CASRTSGRVEQYF.

This clone showed up just once. This chain uses TRBV15 with TRBJ2-7; D may match TRBD1 or TRBD2 (5 bases each). The CDR3 spans 14 residues. Between the trimmed V and J ends, which lost 1 base and 0 bases, there was a span of 7 bases. The V gene's germline CDR1 is LNHNV and CDR2 YYDKDF (reference sequence). The CDR3, as DNA: TGTGCCACCAGCAGAGGTGGGGGCTCCTACGAGCAGTACTTC. Encoded protein: CATSRGGGSYEQYF. The complete variable domain, with remaining parts taken from reference TRBV15 and TRBJ2-7, reads DAMVIQNPRYQVTQFGKPVTLSCSQTLNHNVMYWYQQKSSQAPKLLFHYYDKDFNNEADTPDNFQSRRPNTSFCFLDIRSPGLGDTAMYLCATSRGGGSYEQYFGPGTRLTVT.

This clone was recorded only once. The J gene is TRBJ1-1, the V gene TRBV6-1; D might be TRBD1 (6 bases). Trimming removed 11 bases from V and 4 bases from J, with 20 bases in between. CDR1 and CDR2 (germline): MNHNS, SASEGT. The CDR3 totals 14 residues. CDR3 sequence (DNA): TGTGCCTGCGTTGGGGGCAGGGTGGGCACTGAAGCTTTCTTT. Protein sequence: CACVGGRVGTEAFF.

This chain uses TRBV19 with TRBJ2-2; D possibly uses TRBD1 or TRBD2 (5 bases each). The V gene lost 8 bases and the J gene lost 6 bases, with 19 bases spanning the gap. Germline V gene sequence: CDR1 LNHDA, CDR2 SQIVND (reference sequence). The CDR3 spans 15 residues. CDR3 bases: TGTGCCAGTTTCGCAGGGTCAGCGGTAGCCGGGGAGCTGTTTTTT. Residues: CASFAGSAVAGELFF.

This chain connects TRBV19 to TRBJ2-5, with D tentatively TRBD2 (5 bases). This CDR3 comprises 13 residues. V lost 5 bases and J lost 1, with 8 bases in between. Germline assignment: CDR1 LNHDA and CDR2 SQIVND (reference sequence). The CDR3 DNA follows: TGTGCCAGTAGTGGGAGACCCCAAGAGACCCAGTACTTC. Protein: CASSGRPQETQYF. The full variable domain, rest sourced from reference TRBV19 and TRBJ2-5, is DGGITQSPKYLFRKEGQNVTLSCEQNLNHDAMYWYRQDPGQGLRLIYYSQIVNDFQKGDIAEGYSVSREKKESFPLTVTSAQKNPTAFYLCASSGRPQETQYFGPGTRLLVL.

This clone has a handful of counts. This chain joins TRBV11-2 and TRBJ1-1, with no clear D. The germline V and J ends were trimmed by 0 bases and 6 bases, with 8 bases remaining between them. This CDR3 contains 13 residues. Germline lookup yields CDR1 SGHAT and CDR2 FQNNGV. The CDR3 sequence: CASSLDQVAEAFF. In DNA, the CDR3 is TGTGCCAGCAGCTTAGATCAAGTAGCTGAAGCTTTCTTT.

The chain employs TRBV18 and TRBJ1-2; 11 bases agree with TRBD1. Germline V gives CDR1 KGHSH, CDR2 LQKENI. The V and J ends lost 5 bases and 8 bases, in that order; junction bases with no gene match: 10. The CDR3 covers 15 residues. CDR3 in DNA: TGTGCCAGCTCAGCCACCGGGACAGGGGGAAGCGGCTACACCTTC. Its protein product is CASSATGTGGSGYTF.

This chain links TRBV7-6 with TRBJ2-1; maybe TRBD2 (6 bases). This CDR3 contains 17 residues. Germline-derived CDR1 and CDR2 are SGHVS and FNYEAQ. The germline V and J ends were trimmed by 1 base and 0 bases, with 13 bases remaining between them. CDR3 sequence reads: CASSLVGTPSSYNEQFF. CDR3 nucleotide sequence: TGTGCCAGCAGCTTAGTCGGGACTCCAAGCTCCTACAATGAGCAGTTCTTC.

Only one count was recorded for this clone. This chain uses TRBV19 with TRBJ2-2; tentative D call: TRBD1 (5 bases). This CDR3 spans 15 amino acids. V lost 3 bases and J lost 2, with 10 bases in between. Germline V gives CDR1 LNHDA, CDR2 SQIVND (reference sequence). The CDR3 sequence: CASSIRQFNTGELFF. The CDR3, as DNA: TGTGCCAGTAGTATCCGACAGTTTAACACCGGGGAGCTGTTTTTT.

The CDR3 bases are TGTGCCAGCAGCTTAGGGACAGTGGGCAAGGATACGCAGTATTTT. Amino acid sequence: CASSLGTVGKDTQYF. The V and J genes are TRBV7-9 and TRBJ2-3; D possibly corresponds to TRBD1 (6 bases). Germline V CDR1 and CDR2: SEHNR, FQNEAQ (reference sequence). The CDR3 length is 15 residues. V lost 1 base and J 6 bases, leaving 14 bases between the germline ends.

The chain joins TRBV5-4 to TRBJ2-7; TRBD1 agrees at 9 bases. Losses at the gene ends were 0 bases for V and 8 bases for J; bases not matched to a gene: 6. The CDR3 has 14 amino acids. Germline CDR1 SGHNT, CDR2 YYREEE (reference sequence). The CDR3 DNA follows: TGTGCCAGCAGCTTGGAGGGACAGGGTCTAAAGCAGTACTTC. Its translation is CASSLEGQGLKQYF.

CDR3 sequence (DNA): TGCGCCAGCAGCCAAGAGAAGGGCGCGCTCTACGAGCAGTACTTC. It codes for CASSQEKGALYEQYF. This rearrangement joins TRBV4-3 to TRBJ2-7; D remains unclear. V lost 0 bases and J 3 bases, leaving 12 bases between the germline ends. Germline CDR1 reads LGHNA; CDR2 reads YSLEER. This CDR3 contains 15 residues.